This TCR beta chain was identified in a study of shared clonotypes between healthy human individuals. Whole-study findings and limits: Owing to a small donor count, the genetic and exposure-history diversity represented was limited. Generally, estimated richness proved larger in naive subsets than it did in memory subsets.

Both subsets, CD45RA+ naive and CD45RA-negative memory, were split from the CD4+ cells. With regard to this clone: The antigen remains unidentified.

V shed 4 bases and J 4 bases; nucleotides not matched to a gene: 8. The CDR3 is 15 residues long. Germline lookup yields CDR1 SGHTA and CDR2 FQGNSA. The authors ran the assay at deep level. Repertoires were generated with immunoSEQ multiplex PCR, while TCRdb's copy carries only in-frame clones and drops some. The sample has 1.4 million or so clones; around 98.5% are singletons. The sample was naive CD4+ T cells sorted from blood. Stated subset: CD45RA+ positively selected. This TCR was recovered from a man between 25 and 39 years old in good health. The chain recombines TRBV7-2 with TRBJ2-3, with 7 bases aligning to TRBD1. The DNA for the CDR3 is TGTGCCAGCAGCTGGGGACAGACACGGCCAGATACGCAGTATTTT. Translation gives CASSWGQTRPDTQYF.